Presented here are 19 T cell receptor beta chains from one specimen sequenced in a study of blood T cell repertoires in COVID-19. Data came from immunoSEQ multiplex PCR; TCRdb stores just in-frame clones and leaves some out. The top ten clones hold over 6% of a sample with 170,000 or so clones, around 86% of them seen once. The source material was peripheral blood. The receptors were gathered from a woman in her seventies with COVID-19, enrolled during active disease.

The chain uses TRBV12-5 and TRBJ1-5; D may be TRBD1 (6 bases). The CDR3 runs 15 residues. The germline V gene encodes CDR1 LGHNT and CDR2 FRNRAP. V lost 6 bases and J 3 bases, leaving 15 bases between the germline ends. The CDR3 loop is CASGQGGLLNQPQHF. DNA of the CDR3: TGTGCTAGTGGCCAAGGGGGACTACTCAATCAGCCCCAGCATTTT.

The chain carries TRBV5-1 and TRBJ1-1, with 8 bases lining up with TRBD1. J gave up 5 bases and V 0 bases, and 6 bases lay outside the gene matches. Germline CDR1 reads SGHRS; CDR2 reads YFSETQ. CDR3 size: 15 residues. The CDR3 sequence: CASSLVSRGLTEAFF. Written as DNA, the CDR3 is TGCGCCAGCAGCTTGGTATCCAGGGGGCTTACTGAAGCTTTCTTT.

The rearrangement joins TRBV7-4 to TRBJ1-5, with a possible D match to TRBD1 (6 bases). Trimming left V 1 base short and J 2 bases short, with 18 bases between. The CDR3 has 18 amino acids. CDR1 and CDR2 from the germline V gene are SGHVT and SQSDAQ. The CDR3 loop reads CASSLEVGDSGGNQPQHF. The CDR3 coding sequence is TGTGCCAGCAGCTTAGAAGTTGGCGACTCAGGGGGCAATCAGCCCCAGCATTTT.

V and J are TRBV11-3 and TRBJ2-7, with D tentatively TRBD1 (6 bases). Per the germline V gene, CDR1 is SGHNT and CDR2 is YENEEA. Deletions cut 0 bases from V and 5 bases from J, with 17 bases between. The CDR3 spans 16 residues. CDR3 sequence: CASSLEGEQGKHEQYF. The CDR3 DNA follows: TGTGCCAGCAGCTTAGAAGGGGAACAGGGCAAACACGAGCAGTACTTC.

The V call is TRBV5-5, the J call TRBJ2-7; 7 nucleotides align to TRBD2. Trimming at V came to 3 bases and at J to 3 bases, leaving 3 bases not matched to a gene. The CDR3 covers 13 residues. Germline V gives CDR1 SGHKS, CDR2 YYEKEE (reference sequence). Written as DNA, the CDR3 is TGTGCCAGCAGCTCACGGGGGGACTACGAGCAGTACTTC. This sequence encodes CASSSRGDYEQYF.

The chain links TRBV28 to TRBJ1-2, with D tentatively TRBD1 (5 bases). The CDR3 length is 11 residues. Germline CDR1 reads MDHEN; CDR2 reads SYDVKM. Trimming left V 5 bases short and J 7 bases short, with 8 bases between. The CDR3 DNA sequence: TGTGCCAGCAGTGCGGGGGGTGGCTACACCTTC. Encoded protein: CASSAGGGYTF.

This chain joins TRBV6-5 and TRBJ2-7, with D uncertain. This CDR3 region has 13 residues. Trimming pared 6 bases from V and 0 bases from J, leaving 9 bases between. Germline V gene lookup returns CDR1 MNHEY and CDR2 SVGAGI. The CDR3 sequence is CASSPASSYEQYF. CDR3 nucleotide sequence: TGTGCCAGCAGCCCCGCTAGCTCCTACGAGCAGTACTTC.

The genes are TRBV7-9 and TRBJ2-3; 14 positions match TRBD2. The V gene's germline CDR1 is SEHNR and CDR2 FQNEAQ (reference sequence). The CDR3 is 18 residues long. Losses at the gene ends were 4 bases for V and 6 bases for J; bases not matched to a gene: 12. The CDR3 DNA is TGTGCCAGCAGCTCGGGACTAGCGGGAGTATTAGTTAGTGATACGCAGTATTTT. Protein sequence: CASSSGLAGVLVSDTQYF.

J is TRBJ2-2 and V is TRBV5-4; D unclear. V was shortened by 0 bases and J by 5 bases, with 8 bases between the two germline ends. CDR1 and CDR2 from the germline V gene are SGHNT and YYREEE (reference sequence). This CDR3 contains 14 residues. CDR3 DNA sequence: TGTGCCAGCAGCTTGGATGTTATGACCGGGGAGCTGTTTTTT. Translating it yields CASSLDVMTGELFF.

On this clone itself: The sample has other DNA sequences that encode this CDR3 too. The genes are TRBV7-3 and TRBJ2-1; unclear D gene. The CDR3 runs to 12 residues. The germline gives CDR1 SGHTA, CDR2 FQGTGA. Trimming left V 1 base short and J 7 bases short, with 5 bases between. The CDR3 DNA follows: TGTGCCAGCAGCTTAAGCGGAAATGAGCAGTTCTTC. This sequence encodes CASSLSGNEQFF.

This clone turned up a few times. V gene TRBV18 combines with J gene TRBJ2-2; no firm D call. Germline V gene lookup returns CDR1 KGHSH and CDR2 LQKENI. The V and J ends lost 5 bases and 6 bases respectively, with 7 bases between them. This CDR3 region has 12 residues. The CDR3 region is CASSNLAGELFF. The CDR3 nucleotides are TGTGCCAGCTCAAACTTGGCCGGGGAGCTGTTTTTT.

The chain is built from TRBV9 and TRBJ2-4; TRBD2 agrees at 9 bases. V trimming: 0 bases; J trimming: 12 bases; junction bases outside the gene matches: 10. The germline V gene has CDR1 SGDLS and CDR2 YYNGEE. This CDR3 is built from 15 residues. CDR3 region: CASSVDPRAGGSQYF. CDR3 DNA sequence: TGTGCCAGCAGCGTAGATCCCCGAGCGGGGGGCAGTCAGTACTTC.

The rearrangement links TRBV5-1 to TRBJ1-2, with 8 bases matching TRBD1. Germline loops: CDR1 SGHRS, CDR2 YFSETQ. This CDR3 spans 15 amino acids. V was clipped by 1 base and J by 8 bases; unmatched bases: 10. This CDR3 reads CASSLFGRGHEGYTF. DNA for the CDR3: TGCGCCAGCAGCTTGTTCGGCAGGGGGCATGAAGGCTACACCTTC.

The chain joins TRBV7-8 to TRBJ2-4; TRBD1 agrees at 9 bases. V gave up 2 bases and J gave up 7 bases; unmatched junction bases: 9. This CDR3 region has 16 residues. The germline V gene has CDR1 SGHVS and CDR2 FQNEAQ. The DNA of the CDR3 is TGTGCCAGCAGCTTACAGGGACAGGGAGGTCGGAACATTCAGTACTTC. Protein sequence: CASSLQGQGGRNIQYF. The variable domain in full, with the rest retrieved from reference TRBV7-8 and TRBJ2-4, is GAGVSQSPRYKVAKRGQDVALRCDPISGHVSLFWYQQALGQGPEFLTYFQNEAQLDKSGLPSDRFFAERPEGSVSTLKIQRTQQEDSAVYLCASSLQGQGGRNIQYFGAGTRLSVL.

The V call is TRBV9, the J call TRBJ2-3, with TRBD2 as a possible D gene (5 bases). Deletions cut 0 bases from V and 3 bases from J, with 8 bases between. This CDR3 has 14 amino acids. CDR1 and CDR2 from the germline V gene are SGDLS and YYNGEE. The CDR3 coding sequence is TGTGCCAGCAGCGTAGATGGCGGGACAGATACGCAGTATTTT. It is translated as CASSVDGGTDTQYF.

CDR3 DNA: TGCGCCAGCAGCCGCGGGAAAGGTACTGAAGCTTTCTTT. Protein sequence: CASSRGKGTEAFF. The chain recombines TRBV5-1 with TRBJ1-1; D is unresolved. CDR3 length: 13 amino acids. V shed 4 bases and J shed 5 bases, with 12 bases lying between them. Germline CDR1 reads SGHRS; CDR2 reads YFSETQ. The entire variable domain, with the rest obtained from reference TRBV5-1 and TRBJ1-1, is as follows: KAGVTQTPRYLIKTRGQQVTLSCSPISGHRSVSWYQQTPGQGLQFLFEYFSETQRNKGNFPGRFSGRQFSNSRSEMNVSTLELGDSALYLCASSRGKGTEAFFGQGTRLTVV.

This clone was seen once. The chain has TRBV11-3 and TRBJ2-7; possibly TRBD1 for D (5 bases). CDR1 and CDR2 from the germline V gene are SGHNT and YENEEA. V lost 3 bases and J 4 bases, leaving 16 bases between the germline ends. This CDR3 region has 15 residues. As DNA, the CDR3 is TGTGCCAGCAGCTTGGGGCCAGGTCGCCTATACGAGCAGTACTTC. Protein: CASSLGPGRLYEQYF.

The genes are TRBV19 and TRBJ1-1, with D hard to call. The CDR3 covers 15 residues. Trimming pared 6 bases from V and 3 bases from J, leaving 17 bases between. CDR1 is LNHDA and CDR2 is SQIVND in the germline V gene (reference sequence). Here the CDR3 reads CASRARDGRDTEAFF. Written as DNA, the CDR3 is TGTGCCAGTAGGGCGAGGGATGGTAGGGACACTGAAGCTTTCTTT.

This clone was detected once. CDR3 sequence (DNA): TGTGCCACCAGTGATGACAGGTACACTGAAGCTTTCTTT. Its protein is CATSDDRYTEAFF. The chain is built from TRBV24-1 and TRBJ1-1, with TRBD1 as a possible D gene (6 bases). The V gene lost 3 bases and the J gene lost 3 bases, with 7 bases spanning the gap. The CDR3 totals 13 residues. Germline values: CDR1 KGHDR, CDR2 SFDVKD.